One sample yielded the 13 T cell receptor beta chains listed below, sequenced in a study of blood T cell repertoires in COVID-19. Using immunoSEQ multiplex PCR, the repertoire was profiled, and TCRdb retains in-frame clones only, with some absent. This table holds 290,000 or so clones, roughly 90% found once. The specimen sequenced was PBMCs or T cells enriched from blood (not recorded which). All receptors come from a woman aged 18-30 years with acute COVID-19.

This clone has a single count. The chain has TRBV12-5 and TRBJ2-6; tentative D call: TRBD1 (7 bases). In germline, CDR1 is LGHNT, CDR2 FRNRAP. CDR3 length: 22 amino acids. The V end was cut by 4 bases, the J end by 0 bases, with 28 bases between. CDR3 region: CASGSGGRRQGPFNSGANVLTF. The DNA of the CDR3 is TGTGCTAGTGGTTCCGGGGGACGGAGACAGGGCCCCTTCAACTCTGGGGCCAACGTCCTGACTTTC.

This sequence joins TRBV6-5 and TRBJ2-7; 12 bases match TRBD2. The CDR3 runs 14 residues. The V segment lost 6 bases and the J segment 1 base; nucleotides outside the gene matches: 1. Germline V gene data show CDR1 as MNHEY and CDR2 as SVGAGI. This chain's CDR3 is CASRGLAGSYEQYF. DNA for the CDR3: TGTGCCAGCAGAGGACTAGCGGGGTCCTACGAGCAGTACTTC.

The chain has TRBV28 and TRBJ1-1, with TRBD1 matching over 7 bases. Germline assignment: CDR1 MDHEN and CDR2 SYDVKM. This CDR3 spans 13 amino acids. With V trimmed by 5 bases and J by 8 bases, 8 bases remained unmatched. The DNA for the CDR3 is TGTGCCAGCAGTGTAGGGGGCCGGCTGGAAGCTTTCTTT. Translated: CASSVGGRLEAFF.

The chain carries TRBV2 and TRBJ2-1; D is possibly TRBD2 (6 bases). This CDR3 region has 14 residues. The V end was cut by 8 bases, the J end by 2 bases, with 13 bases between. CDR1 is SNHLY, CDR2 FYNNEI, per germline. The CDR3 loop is CASARTGAYNEQFF. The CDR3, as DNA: TGTGCCAGCGCCCGAACGGGGGCCTACAATGAGCAGTTCTTC.

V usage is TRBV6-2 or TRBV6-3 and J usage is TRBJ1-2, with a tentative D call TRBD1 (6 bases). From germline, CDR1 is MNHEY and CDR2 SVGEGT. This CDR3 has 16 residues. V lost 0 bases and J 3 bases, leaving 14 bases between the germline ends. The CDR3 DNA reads TGTGCCAGCAGTTACTCGACAGGCAGTGGCGACTATGGCTACACCTTC. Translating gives CASSYSTGSGDYGYTF.

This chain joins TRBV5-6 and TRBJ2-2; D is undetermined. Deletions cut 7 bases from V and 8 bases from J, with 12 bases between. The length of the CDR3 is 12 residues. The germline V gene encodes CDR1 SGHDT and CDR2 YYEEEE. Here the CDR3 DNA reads TGTGCCAGCGGAGTTGCACTAGGGGAGCTGTTTTTT. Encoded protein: CASGVALGELFF.

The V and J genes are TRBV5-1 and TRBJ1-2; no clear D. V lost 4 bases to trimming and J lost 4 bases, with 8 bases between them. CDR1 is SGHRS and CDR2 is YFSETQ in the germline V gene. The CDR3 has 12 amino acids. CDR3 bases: TGCGCCAGCAGCCCGCCCGGCTATGGCTACACCTTC. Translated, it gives CASSPPGYGYTF.

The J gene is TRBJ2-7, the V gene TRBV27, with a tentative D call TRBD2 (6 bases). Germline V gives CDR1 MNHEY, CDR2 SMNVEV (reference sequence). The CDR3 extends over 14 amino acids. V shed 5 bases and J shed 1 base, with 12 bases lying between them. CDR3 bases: TGTGCCAGCAGTATGGGGAGGTCATCCTACGAGCAGTACTTC. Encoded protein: CASSMGRSSYEQYF.

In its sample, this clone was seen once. The DNA for the CDR3 is TGTGCCAGCAGTGAAAACCCCCTCCGGGGGGGTGGGCAGTTCTTC. Translation gives CASSENPLRGGGQFF. This chain joins TRBV2 and TRBJ2-1; TRBD2 matches at 8 bases. The V segment lost 2 bases and the J segment 12 bases; nucleotides outside the gene matches: 12. CDR1 and CDR2 from the germline V gene are SNHLY and FYNNEI. The CDR3 is 15 residues long. Based on the CDR3 plus reference TRBV2 and TRBJ2-1, the full variable domain is EPEVTQTPSHQVTQMGQEVILRCVPISNHLYFYWYRQILGQKVEFLVSFYNNEISEKSEIFDDQFSVERPDGSNFTLKIRSTKLEDSAMYFCASSENPLRGGGQFFGPGTRLTVL.

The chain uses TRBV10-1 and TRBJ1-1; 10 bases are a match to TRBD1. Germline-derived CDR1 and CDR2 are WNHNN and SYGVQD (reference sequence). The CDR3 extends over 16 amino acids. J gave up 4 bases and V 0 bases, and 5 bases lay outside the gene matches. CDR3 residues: CASSESSGQGGTEAFF. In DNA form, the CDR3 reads TGCGCCAGCAGTGAGTCTAGCGGACAGGGGGGCACTGAAGCTTTCTTT.

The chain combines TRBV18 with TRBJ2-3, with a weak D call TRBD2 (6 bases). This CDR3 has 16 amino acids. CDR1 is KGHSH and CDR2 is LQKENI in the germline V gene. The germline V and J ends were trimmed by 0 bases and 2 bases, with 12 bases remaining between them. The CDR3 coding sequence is TGTGCCAGCTCACCACCGAATAGCGGACTCACAGATACGCAGTATTTT. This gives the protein CASSPPNSGLTDTQYF.

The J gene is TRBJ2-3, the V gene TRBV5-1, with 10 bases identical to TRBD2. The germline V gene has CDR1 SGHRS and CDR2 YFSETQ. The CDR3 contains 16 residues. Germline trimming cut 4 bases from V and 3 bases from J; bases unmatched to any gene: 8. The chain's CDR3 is CASSEGLAFDTDTQYF. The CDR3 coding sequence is TGCGCCAGCAGCGAGGGACTAGCGTTCGATACAGATACGCAGTATTTT.

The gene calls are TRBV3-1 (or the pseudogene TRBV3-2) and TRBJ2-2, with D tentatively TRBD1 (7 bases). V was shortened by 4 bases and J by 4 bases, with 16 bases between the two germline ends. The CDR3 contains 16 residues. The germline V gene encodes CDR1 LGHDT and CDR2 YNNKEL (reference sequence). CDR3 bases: TGTGCCAGCAGCCCAGGGGGGCTGGGGGTCACCGGGGAGCTGTTTTTT. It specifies CASSPGGLGVTGELFF.